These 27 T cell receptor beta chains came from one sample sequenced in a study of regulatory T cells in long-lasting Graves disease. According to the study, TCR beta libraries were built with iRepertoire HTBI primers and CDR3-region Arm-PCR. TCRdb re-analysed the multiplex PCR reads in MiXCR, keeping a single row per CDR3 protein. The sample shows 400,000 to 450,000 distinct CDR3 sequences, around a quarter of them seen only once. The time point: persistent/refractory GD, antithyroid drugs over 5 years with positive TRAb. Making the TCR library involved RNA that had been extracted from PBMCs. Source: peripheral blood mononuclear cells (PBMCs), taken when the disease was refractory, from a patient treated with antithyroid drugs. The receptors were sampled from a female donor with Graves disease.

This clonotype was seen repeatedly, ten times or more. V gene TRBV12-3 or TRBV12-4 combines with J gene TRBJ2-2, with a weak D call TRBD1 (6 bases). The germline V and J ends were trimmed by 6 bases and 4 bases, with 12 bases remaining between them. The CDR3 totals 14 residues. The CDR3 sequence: CASSQGHLTGELFF. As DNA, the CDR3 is TGTGCCAGCAGCCAGGGACACCTCACCGGGGAGCTGTTTTTT.

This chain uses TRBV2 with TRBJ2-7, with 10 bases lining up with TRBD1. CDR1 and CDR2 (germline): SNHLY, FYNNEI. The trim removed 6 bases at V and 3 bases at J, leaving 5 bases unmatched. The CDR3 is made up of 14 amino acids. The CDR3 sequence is CASRGQGGLYEQYF. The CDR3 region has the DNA TGTGCCAGCAGAGGACAGGGGGGACTCTACGAGCAGTACTTC.

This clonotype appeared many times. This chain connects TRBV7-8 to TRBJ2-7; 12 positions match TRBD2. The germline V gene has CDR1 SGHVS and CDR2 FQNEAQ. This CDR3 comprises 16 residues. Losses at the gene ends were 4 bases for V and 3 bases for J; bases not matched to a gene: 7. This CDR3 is CASSSNRLAGDYEQYF. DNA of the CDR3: TGTGCCAGCAGCTCAAACAGACTAGCGGGAGACTACGAGCAGTACTTC.

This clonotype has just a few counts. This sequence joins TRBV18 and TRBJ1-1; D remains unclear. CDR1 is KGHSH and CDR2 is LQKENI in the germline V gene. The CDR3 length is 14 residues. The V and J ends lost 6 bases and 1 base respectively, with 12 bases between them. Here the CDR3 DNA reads TGTGCCAGCTCCACCCAATCAACGAACACTGAAGCTTTCTTT. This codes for CASSTQSTNTEAFF.

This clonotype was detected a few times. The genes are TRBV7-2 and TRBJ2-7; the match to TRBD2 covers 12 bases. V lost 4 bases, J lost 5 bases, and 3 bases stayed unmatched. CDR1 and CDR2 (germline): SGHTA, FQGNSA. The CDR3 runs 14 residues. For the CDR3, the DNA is TGTGCCAGCAGCTCTAGCGGGAGGGCCCACGAGCAGTACTTC. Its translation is CASSSSGRAHEQYF.

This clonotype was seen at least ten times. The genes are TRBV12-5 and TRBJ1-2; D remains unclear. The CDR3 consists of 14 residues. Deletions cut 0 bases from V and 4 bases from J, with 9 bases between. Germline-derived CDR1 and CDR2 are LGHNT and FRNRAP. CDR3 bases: TGTGCTAGTGGTTTGGTACCGTGGAGCTATGGCTACACCTTC. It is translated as CASGLVPWSYGYTF.

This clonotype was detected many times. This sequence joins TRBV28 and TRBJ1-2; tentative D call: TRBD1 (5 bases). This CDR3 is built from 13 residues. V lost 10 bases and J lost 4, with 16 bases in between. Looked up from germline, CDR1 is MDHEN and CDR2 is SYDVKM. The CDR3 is CATRRQPIYGYTF. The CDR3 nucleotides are TGTGCCACCCGACGACAGCCGATCTATGGCTACACCTTC.

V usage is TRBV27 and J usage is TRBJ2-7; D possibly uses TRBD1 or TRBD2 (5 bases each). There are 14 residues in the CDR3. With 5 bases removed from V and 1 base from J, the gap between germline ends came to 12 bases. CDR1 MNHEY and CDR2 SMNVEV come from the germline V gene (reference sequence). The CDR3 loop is CASSNRDGSYEQYF. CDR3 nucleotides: TGTGCCAGCAGTAACCGGGACGGATCCTACGAGCAGTACTTC.

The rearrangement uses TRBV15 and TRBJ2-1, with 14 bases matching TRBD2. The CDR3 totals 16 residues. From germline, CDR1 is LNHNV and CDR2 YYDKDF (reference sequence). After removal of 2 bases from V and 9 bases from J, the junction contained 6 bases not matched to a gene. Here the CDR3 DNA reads TGTGCCACCAGCAGAACCGGGACTAGCGGGAGTCTTGAGCAGTTCTTC. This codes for CATSRTGTSGSLEQFF.

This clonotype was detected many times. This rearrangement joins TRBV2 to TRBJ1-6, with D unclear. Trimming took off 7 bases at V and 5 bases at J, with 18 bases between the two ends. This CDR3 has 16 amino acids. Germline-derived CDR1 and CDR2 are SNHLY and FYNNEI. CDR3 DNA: TGTGCCAGCAAAGGGTCGCGGGAGGAGGATAATTCACCCCTCCACTTT. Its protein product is CASKGSREEDNSPLHF.

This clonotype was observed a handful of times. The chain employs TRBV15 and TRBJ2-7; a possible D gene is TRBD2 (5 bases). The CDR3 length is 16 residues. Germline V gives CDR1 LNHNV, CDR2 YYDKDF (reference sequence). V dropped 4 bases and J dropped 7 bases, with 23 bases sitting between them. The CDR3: CATSTSSGRGAKEQYF. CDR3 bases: TGTGCCACCAGCACTTCTTCTGGACGGGGAGCAAAGGAGCAGTACTTC.

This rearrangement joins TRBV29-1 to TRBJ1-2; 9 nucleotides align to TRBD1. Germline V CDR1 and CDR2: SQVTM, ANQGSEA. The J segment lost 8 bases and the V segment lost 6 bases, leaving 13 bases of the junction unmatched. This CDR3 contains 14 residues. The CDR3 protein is CSVALTGGVGGYTF. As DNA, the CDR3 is TGCAGCGTCGCCCTGACAGGGGGAGTGGGCGGCTACACCTTC.

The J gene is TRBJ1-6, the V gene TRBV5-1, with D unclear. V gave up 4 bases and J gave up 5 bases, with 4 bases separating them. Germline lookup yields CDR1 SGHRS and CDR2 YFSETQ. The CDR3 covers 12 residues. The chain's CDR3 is CASSTNNSPLHF. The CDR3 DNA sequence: TGCGCCAGCAGCACAAATAATTCACCCCTCCACTTT.

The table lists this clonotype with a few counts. The DNA for the CDR3 is TGCAGTGCTGGCAATACAGGGCCCTCTAATCAGCCCCAGCATTTT. Translation gives CSAGNTGPSNQPQHF. The chain carries TRBV20-1 and TRBJ1-5; tentative D call: TRBD1 (6 bases). CDR1 is DFQATT and CDR2 is SNEGSKA in the germline V gene (reference sequence). CDR3 length equals 15 residues. V lost 5 bases and J lost 4, with 18 bases in between.

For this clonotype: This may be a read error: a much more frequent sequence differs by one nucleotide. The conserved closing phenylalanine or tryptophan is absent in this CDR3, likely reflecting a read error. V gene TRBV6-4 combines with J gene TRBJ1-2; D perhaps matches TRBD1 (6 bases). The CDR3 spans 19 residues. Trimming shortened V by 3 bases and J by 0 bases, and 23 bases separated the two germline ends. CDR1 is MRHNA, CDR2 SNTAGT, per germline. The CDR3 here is CASSDREWGGADPNYGYTL. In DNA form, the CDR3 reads TGTGCCAGCAGTGATAGGGAGTGGGGGGGCGCGGACCCTAACTATGGCTACACCCTC.

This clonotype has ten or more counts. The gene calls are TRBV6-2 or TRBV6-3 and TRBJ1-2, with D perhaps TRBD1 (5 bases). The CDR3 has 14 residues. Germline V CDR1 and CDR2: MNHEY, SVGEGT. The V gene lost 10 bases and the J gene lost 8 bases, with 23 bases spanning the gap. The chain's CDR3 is CATRDEGPFEGYTF. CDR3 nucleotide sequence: TGTGCCACCAGGGATGAGGGGCCGTTTGAAGGCTACACCTTC.

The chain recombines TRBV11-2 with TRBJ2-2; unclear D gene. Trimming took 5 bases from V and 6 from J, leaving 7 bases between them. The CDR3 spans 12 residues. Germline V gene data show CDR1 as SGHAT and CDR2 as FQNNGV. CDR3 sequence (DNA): TGTGCCAGCAGCCCCAATGCCGGGGAGCTGTTTTTT. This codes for CASSPNAGELFF. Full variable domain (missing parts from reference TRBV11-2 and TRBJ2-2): EAGVAQSPRYKIIEKRQSVAFWCNPISGHATLYWYQQILGQGPKLLIQFQNNGVVDDSQLPKDRFSAERLKGVDSTLKIQPAKLEDSAVYLCASSPNAGELFFGEGSRLTVL.

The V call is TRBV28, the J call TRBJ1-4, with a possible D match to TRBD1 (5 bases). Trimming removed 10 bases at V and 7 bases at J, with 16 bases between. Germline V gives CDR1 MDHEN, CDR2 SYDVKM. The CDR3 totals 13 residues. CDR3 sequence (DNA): TGTGCCACCCGGCCCACCGGGGGTGAAAAACTGTTTTTT. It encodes CATRPTGGEKLFF.

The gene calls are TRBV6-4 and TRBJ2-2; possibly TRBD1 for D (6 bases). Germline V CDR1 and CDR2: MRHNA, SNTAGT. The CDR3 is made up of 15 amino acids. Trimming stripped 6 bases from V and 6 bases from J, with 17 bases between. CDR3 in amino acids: CASRSQTGLAGELFF. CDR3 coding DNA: TGTGCCAGCAGGAGTCAAACAGGGTTGGCCGGGGAGCTGTTTTTT.

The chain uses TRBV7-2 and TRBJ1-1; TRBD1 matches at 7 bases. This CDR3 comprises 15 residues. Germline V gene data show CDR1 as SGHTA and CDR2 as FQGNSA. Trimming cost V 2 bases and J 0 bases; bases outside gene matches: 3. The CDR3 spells CASSLRTGLNTEAFF. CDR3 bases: TGTGCCAGCAGCTTAAGGACAGGATTGAACACTGAAGCTTTCTTT.

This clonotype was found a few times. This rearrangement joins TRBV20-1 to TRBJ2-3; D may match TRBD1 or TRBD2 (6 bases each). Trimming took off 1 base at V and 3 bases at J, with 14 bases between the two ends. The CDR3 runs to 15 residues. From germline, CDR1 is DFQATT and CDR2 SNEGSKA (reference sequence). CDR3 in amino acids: CSARGSGGQTDTQYF. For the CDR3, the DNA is TGCAGTGCTAGAGGGAGTGGGGGGCAGACAGATACGCAGTATTTT.

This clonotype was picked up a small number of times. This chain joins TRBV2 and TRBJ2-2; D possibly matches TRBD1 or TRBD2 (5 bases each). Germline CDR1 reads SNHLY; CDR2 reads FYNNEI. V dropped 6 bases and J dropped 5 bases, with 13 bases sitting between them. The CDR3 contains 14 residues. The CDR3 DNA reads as TGTGCCAGCAGCCCGGGACGGGGAACCGGGGAGCTGTTTTTT. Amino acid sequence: CASSPGRGTGELFF.

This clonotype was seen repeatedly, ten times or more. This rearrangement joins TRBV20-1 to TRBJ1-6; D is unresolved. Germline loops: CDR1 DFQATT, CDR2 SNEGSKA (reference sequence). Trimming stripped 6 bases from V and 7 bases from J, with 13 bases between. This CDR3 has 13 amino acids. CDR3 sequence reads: CSAGGGVNSPLHF. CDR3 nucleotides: TGCAGTGCCGGCGGAGGTGTAAATTCACCCCTCCACTTT.

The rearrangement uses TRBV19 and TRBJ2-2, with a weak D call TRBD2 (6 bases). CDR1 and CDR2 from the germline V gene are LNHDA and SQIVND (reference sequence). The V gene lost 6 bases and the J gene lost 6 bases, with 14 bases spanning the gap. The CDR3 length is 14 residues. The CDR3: CASRVLATSGELFF. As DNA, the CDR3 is TGTGCCAGTAGAGTCCTAGCGACATCCGGGGAGCTGTTTTTT.

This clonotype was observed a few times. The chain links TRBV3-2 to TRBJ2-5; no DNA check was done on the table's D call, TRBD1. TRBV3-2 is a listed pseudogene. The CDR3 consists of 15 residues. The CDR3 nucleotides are TGTGCCAGCTGTTTAATAAGGGACAGCCAAGAGACCCAGTACTTC. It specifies CASCLIRDSQETQYF.

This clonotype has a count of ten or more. The CDR3 protein is CASSPWDNEQFF. CDR3 DNA: TGTGCCAGCAGCCCCTGGGACAATGAGCAGTTCTTC. This chain connects TRBV7-2 to TRBJ2-1; no reliable D call. Looked up from germline, CDR1 is SGHTA and CDR2 is FQGNSA. The CDR3 spans 12 residues. V lost 5 bases, J lost 5 bases, and 7 bases lay in between. Full variable domain (remainder filled in from reference TRBV7-2 and TRBJ2-1): GAGVSQSPSNKVTEKGKDVELRCDPISGHTALYWYRQSLGQGLEFLIYFQGNSAPDKSGLPSDRFSAERTGGSVSTLTIQRTQQEDSAVYLCASSPWDNEQFFGPGTRLTVL.

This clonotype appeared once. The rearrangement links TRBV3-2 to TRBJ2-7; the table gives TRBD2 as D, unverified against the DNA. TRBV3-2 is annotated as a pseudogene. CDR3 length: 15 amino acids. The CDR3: CAGSQVGGRAFEQYF. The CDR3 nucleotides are TGTGCCGGCAGCCAAGTTGGCGGGAGGGCCTTCGAGCAGTACTTC.